This TCR beta chain was recovered during a study of OX40 agonist ivuxolimab in advanced cancers. Regarding the study as a whole: Antigens targeted by the expanded peripheral T cells were not determined. CD4+ and CD8+ blood T cells expanded clonally by week 6 at 0.1 to 3.0 mg/kg. The study found that CD8+ T cells averaged more expanded clones than CD4+.

The germline gives CDR1 SGHTS, CDR2 YDEGEE. Trimming shortened V by 0 bases and J by 4 bases, and 8 bases separated the two germline ends. This CDR3 region has 14 residues. On this clone: What it binds is unknown.

Libraries were prepared by immunoSEQ multiplex PCR; TCRdb keeps only in-frame clonotypes and omits some of them. The data contain tens of thousands of clones, approximately 89% of them singletons. Excluded were patients having autoimmune disease history or systemic immunosuppression. The starting material was CD4+ or CD8+ T cells sorted from blood, obtained in a trial of the OX40 agonist ivuxolimab. This TCR was recovered from an adult with an advanced solid tumor such as melanoma, head and neck, liver or kidney cancer. This chain links TRBV5-8 with TRBJ1-5; D may be TRBD1 (6 bases). The CDR3 sequence is CASSLVQGNQPQHF. CDR3 bases: TGTGCCAGCAGCTTGGTACAGGGAAATCAGCCCCAGCATTTT.